This T cell receptor beta chain emerged from a study of blood T cells in healthy people across ages (dated by TCRdb to about 2015). For the study in its entirety: In model experiments, template switching captured about one uniquely barcoded TCR beta cDNA molecule for every two T cells. Using deep sequencing normalized with unique cDNA molecular identifiers, the study measured how TCR beta repertoire diversity changes with age. The donors were divided into four age groups: young (average around 16 years), middle-aged (about 41), aged (62) and long-lived (82). To avoid experimental bias, donors of different ages were spread randomly across the sequencing lanes. Using the same blood draw, the study looked at two additional independent replicas of 1 million unique cDNA reads for two donors, one aged 18 to 29 and the other aged 80 or older.

The library was produced with 5' RACE. Sequencer: Illumina HiSeq 2500. A second PCR of 7 to 11 cycles was run with a J-beta primer mix and a sample-barcoded 5' primer. A unique molecular identifier was introduced onto each TCR beta cDNA molecule by a template-switch 5' adaptor carrying 12 random nucleotides. Each sample yielded at least 3 million CDR3-containing paired-end reads. The Mint cDNA synthesis kit, primed by a TRBC-specific oligonucleotide, was used to synthesize first-strand cDNA from all RNA. After uracil-DNA glycosylase treatment, a first 18-cycle PCR used universal primers M1SS and BC2_uni_R on all cDNA. In the source study's methods: For normalization, 1 million high-quality reads, each with a distinct molecular identifier, were randomly selected from each sample. Reads sharing molecular identifiers were discarded rather than binned into consensus sequences. MiTCR, with a Q25 quality threshold and the strictest error-elimination algorithm, was used for CDR3 identification, clonotype clustering and error correction. A nonparametric unseen species model with Euler transformation was used to estimate lower-bound total TCR beta diversity. In-frame beta chains were kept once TCRdb had trimmed the public reads at Q25 with fastp and called clones with MiXCR. When rows share a CDR3 protein, they turn into one entry using the most common DNA and genes. Clone size and V and J calls follow TCRdb, not the original study. This sample has 1.5 million to 1.8 million distinct CDR3 sequences in its table, and around 40% of those were observed once. The top ten hold about 4.1% of the sample.

In the case of this clonotype: Its antigen is still unknown. No base qualities exist here, and no much larger clone lies one base off it.

Systemically healthy Caucasian individuals from Russia, around 39 in total and aged roughly 6 to 95 years, were included as donors. Each donor gave roughly 9.5 milliliters of peripheral blood, collected into EDTA-treated Vacutainer tubes. Ficoll-Paque density-gradient centrifugation was used to isolate PBMCs, with at least 6 million per sample. Trizol reagent was used to extract total RNA from the PBMCs, yielding at least 6 micrograms per sample. The percentages of naive CD45RAhigh/CD27high T cells were determined by flow cytometry on a PBMC aliquot from every donor. The CDR3 runs 15 residues from the cysteine to the phenylalanine. The retained sequence is limited to the CDR3, 45 bases, with the frame set at the first base. Taken from the germline V gene, the CDR1 and CDR2 loops are LGHNA and YSLEER. V and J are truncated by 4 bases and 3 bases respectively, leaving an intervening sequence of 12 bases.

Results and caveats for the whole study, not just this receptor: Compared with the aged group, the long-lived group had more naive CD4+ T cells, fewer expanded clones and increased TCR diversity, suggesting age selection. Observed TCR beta diversity correlated strongly with the percentage of naive T cells measured by flow cytometry. Observed TCR beta diversity per million T cells fell roughly linearly with age, and a significant reduction was already apparent by age around 40. Because profiling used bulk unsorted PBMCs, naive and antigen-experienced compartments could not be compared conclusively. Donor CMV infection status was unknown, potentially confounding age-related changes in expanded clonotypes. Estimates of total diversity based on one million sequenced T cells were regarded as lower bounds and as underestimates.

Material: blood. The sequence was obtained from a woman in her late teens or twenties in good health. The rearrangement joined TRBV4-3 to TRBJ2-2, with a tentative D gene TRBD2 over 5 matching bases. The bases read TGCGCCAGCAGCCGCCTCCCCGGGGACACCGGGGAGCTGTTTTTT. It translates as CASSRLPGDTGELFF.